The present TCR beta chain was sequenced within a study of cytomegalovirus exposure and HLA in healthy donors. Turning to the study itself: Ancestry clustering placed 70% to 90% of about 400 genotyped donors in the Caucasian-associated cluster.

In the case of this clone: Antigen unknown.

The PCR contained 60 Vbeta and 13 Jbeta primers. The table came from immunoSEQ multiplex PCR; TCRdb's copy has only in-frame clones and leaves some out. The profile covers about 130,000 clones, with roughly 85% appearing a single time and 5% to 8.5% taken by the ten largest. Samples came from healthy bone marrow donors. Germline lookup yields CDR1 GTSNPN and CDR2 SVGIG (reference sequence). The CDR3 covers 14 residues. The V and J ends lost 1 base and 6 bases respectively, with 13 bases between them. Study-wide findings and caveats: When analyzed later, a missense DCLRE1C variant was found to be linked to TCR beta V- and J-gene trimming.

The sequence was collected from a man aged 40-55 years in good health and CMV-seropositive. The sample taken for sequencing was PBMCs. The rearrangement uses TRBV30 and TRBJ2-1; D may be TRBD2 (6 bases). In DNA, the CDR3 is TGTGCCTGGAGTGAAGGGCTAGCGAGCAATGAGCAGTTCTTC. As protein: CAWSEGLASNEQFF.